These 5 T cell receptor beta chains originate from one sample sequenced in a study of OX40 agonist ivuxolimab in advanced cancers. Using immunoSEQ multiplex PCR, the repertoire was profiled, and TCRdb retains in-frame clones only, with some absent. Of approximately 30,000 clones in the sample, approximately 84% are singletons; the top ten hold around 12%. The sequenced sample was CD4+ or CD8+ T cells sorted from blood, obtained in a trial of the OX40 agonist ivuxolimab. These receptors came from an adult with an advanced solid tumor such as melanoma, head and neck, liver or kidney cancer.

Written as DNA, the CDR3 is TGTGCCTGGAGTACGACAGGTTTCTACGAGCAGTACTTC. Its protein product is CAWSTTGFYEQYF. This rearrangement joins TRBV30 to TRBJ2-7; maybe TRBD1 (6 bases). The CDR3 is 13 residues long. The germline CDR1 and CDR2 sequences are GTSNPN and SVGIG (reference sequence). The ends were cut back, 2 bases at V and 3 bases at J, with 11 bases in the middle.

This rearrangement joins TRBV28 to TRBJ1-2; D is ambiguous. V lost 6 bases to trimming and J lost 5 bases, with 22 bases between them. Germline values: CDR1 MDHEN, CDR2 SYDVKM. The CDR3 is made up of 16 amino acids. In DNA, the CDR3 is TGTGCCAGCAGGAAAGATGACGAGAACCTAATTTATGGCTACACCTTC. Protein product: CASRKDDENLIYGYTF.

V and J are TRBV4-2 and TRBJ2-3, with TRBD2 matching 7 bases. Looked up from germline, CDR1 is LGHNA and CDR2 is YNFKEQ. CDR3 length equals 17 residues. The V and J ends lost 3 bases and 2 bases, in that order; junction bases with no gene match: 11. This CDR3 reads CASSQPSVAGVTDTQYF. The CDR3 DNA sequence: TGTGCCAGCAGCCAGCCCTCGGTCGCGGGGGTCACAGATACGCAGTATTTT.

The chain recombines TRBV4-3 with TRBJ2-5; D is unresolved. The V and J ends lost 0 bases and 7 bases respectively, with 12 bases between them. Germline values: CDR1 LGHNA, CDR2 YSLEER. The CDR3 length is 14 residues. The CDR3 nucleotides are TGCGCCAGCAGCCAAGATCGGACCCCTGGGACCCAGTACTTC. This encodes CASSQDRTPGTQYF.

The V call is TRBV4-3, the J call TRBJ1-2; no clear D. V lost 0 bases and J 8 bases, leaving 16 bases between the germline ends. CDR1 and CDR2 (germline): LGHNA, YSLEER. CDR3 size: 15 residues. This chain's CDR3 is CASSQEQLLRDGYTF. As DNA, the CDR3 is TGCGCCAGCAGCCAAGAGCAACTTCTCCGTGACGGCTACACCTTC.